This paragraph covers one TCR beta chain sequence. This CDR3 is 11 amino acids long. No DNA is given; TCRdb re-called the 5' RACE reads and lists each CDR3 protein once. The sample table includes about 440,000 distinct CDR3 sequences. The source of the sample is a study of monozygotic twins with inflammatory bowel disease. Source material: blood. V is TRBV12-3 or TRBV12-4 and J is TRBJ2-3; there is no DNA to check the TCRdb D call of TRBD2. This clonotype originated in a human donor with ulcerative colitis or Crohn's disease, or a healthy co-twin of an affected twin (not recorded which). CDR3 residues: CASAYTDTQYF.